One and the same sample provided the 10 T cell receptor beta chains below, sequenced in a study of blood T cell repertoires in COVID-19. Measured with immunoSEQ multiplex PCR; TCRdb has only the in-frame clones, and not every one. The data show around 230,000 clones, with around 90% seen just once and just over 7% held by the top ten. The specimen sequenced was peripheral blood. These receptor sequences come from a man in his 60s who had recovered from COVID-19.

The chain links TRBV7-9 to TRBJ1-1; D is undetermined. The CDR3 length is 15 residues. Germline-derived CDR1 and CDR2 are SEHNR and FQNEAQ (reference sequence). The V and J ends lost 1 base and 1 base respectively, with 10 bases between them. The CDR3 DNA reads TGTGCCAGCAGCTTAGGCCCCCCGGGGAACACTGAAGCTTTCTTT. It specifies CASSLGPPGNTEAFF.

The CDR3, as DNA: TGTGCCAGTAGTCCTTACCGGGACCCCTTCTTTTTGCCGGGGGGTCAGCCCCAGCATTTT. Protein product: CASSPYRDPFFLPGGQPQHF. V gene TRBV19 combines with J gene TRBJ1-5; D may be TRBD1 (5 bases). CDR3 length: 20 amino acids. The germline V and J ends were trimmed by 5 bases and 6 bases, with 32 bases remaining between them. CDR1 and CDR2 (germline): LNHDA, SQIVND (reference sequence).

This clone occurred once. The chain uses TRBV14 and TRBJ1-1, with 7 positions matching TRBD1. Germline V gene lookup returns CDR1 SGHDN and CDR2 FVKESK. The CDR3 totals 16 residues. The J segment lost 8 bases and the V segment lost 2 bases, leaving 14 bases of the junction unmatched. The CDR3 sequence is CASSQRRDTDRPEAFF. CDR3 nucleotides: TGTGCCAGCAGCCAAAGAAGGGACACGGACAGGCCGGAAGCTTTCTTT.

The rearrangement uses TRBV14 and TRBJ2-7, with a weak D call TRBD2 (6 bases). Germline V gene sequence: CDR1 SGHDN, CDR2 FVKESK. V lost 6 bases to trimming and J lost 7 bases, with 22 bases between them. The CDR3 runs 15 residues. Written as DNA, the CDR3 is TGTGCCAGCAGAAAAAGTGGGGGGATTACCGTAGAGCAGTACTTC. Encoded protein: CASRKSGGITVEQYF.

The chain links TRBV21-1 to TRBJ2-7; whether TRBD2, the table's D call, matches the DNA was not checked. TRBV21-1 has pseudogene status. The CDR3 consists of 17 residues. This chain's CDR3 is CASSKALHLPNSYEQYF. The CDR3 DNA reads TGTGCCAGCAGCAAAGCGCTCCATCTCCCTAACTCCTACGAGCAGTACTTC.

The chain has TRBV12-3 or TRBV12-4 and TRBJ1-1; 8 bases match TRBD1. V shed 3 bases and J 6 bases; nucleotides not matched to a gene: 3. The CDR3 extends over 13 amino acids. For the CDR3, the DNA is TGTGCCAGCAGTTTCGGCAGGGGGCCTGAAGCTTTCTTT. Protein sequence: CASSFGRGPEAFF.

The chain joins TRBV5-6 to TRBJ2-3, with 8 bases lining up with TRBD2. The CDR3 is made up of 18 amino acids. Germline V CDR1 and CDR2: SGHDT, YYEEEE. J was trimmed by 0 bases and V by 1 base; bases with no gene match: 10. In DNA, the CDR3 is TGTGCCAGCAGCTTGCTTGGGAGGCGGGGGGCTAGCACAGATACGCAGTATTTT. The encoded protein is CASSLLGRRGASTDTQYF.

The rearrangement joins TRBV3-1 (or the pseudogene TRBV3-2) to TRBJ2-2; tentative D call: TRBD1 (5 bases). Germline V gene sequence: CDR1 LGHDT, CDR2 YNNKEL (reference sequence). CDR3 length: 15 residues. Trimming left V 6 bases short and J 1 base short, with 12 bases between. In nucleotides, the CDR3 is TGTGCCAGCAGGGATCAAACAGGGAACACCGGGGAGCTGTTTTTT. Protein: CASRDQTGNTGELFF.

This chain connects TRBV19 to TRBJ1-2; TRBD1 agrees at 9 bases. The germline gives CDR1 LNHDA, CDR2 SQIVND (reference sequence). Germline trimming cut 6 bases from V and 4 bases from J; bases unmatched to any gene: 15. The CDR3 loop spans 17 amino acids. The CDR3 DNA reads as TGTGCCAGTAGCGGACAGGGGAACGGTGCGGACCGCTATGGCTACACCTTC. Protein product: CASSGQGNGADRYGYTF.

V usage is TRBV29-1 and J usage is TRBJ2-5, with TRBD2 identical over 10 bases. Per the germline V gene, CDR1 is SQVTM and CDR2 is ANQGSEA. CDR3 size: 13 residues. V dropped 3 bases and J dropped 4; count of bases not matched to a gene: 2. CDR3 sequence reads: CSVEPSGGETQYF. The CDR3 DNA follows: TGCAGCGTTGAGCCTAGCGGGGGAGAGACCCAGTACTTC.